This entry lists 9 T cell receptor beta chains sequenced from one sample in a study of cytomegalovirus exposure and HLA in healthy donors. The PCR used 60 Vbeta and 13 Jbeta primers. Sequencing used immunoSEQ multiplex PCR; TCRdb keeps in-frame clones, though not all of them. The data show 180,000 or so clones, about 72% seen once. The sample taken for sequencing was PBMCs. Receptors originate from a human donor in good health.

This chain links TRBV27 with TRBJ1-6, with D unresolved. The V gene's germline CDR1 is MNHEY and CDR2 SMNVEV (reference sequence). The length of the CDR3 is 17 residues. Trimming cost V 8 bases and J 7 bases, with 24 bases left between them. CDR3 nucleotide sequence: TGTGCCAGCTTTTCGCCTTTGAGAGGTTCGCGAAATTCACCCCTCCACTTT. Protein product: CASFSPLRGSRNSPLHF.

The V gene is TRBV5-1, the J gene TRBJ1-4, with TRBD1 matching over 7 bases. The V gene end was trimmed by 0 bases and the J gene end by 8 bases; junction bases not matched to a gene: 4. From germline, CDR1 is SGHRS and CDR2 YFSETQ. CDR3 length: 14 residues. The CDR3: CASSLEGAGEKLFF. The CDR3 DNA is TGCGCCAGCAGCTTGGAGGGGGCTGGAGAAAAACTGTTTTTT.

This clone was seen more than once but under ten times. The chain carries TRBV2 and TRBJ2-7; D not certain. CDR3 size: 12 residues. Looked up from germline, CDR1 is SNHLY and CDR2 is FYNNEI. Trimming took 7 bases from V and 1 from J, leaving 8 bases between them. The CDR3 reads CASTVRSYEQYF. In nucleotides, the CDR3 is TGTGCCAGCACGGTAAGATCCTACGAGCAGTACTTC.

This rearrangement joins TRBV7-8 to TRBJ2-1, with 10 nucleotides matching TRBD2. The CDR3 loop spans 15 amino acids. V lost 2 bases and J lost 6; bases outside the gene matches: 4. Per the germline V gene, CDR1 is SGHVS and CDR2 is FQNEAQ. CDR3 in DNA: TGTGCCAGCAGCTTACTAGCGGGGGTGTTCAATGAGCAGTTCTTC. It is translated as CASSLLAGVFNEQFF.

CDR3 bases: TGTGCCAGTAGTACCGACAGGGAAGGCAATCAGCCCCAGCATTTT. This sequence encodes CASSTDREGNQPQHF. The rearrangement links TRBV19 to TRBJ1-5, with TRBD1 identical over 7 bases. CDR1 and CDR2 from the germline V gene are LNHDA and SQIVND (reference sequence). This CDR3 contains 15 residues. V trimming: 4 bases; J trimming: 2 bases; junction bases outside the gene matches: 5.

The chain joins TRBV28 to TRBJ1-5, with 10 bases that match TRBD1. V shed 6 bases and J 3 bases; nucleotides not matched to a gene: 5. Germline CDR1 is MDHEN and CDR2 is SYDVKM. The CDR3 loop spans 15 amino acids. Here the CDR3 reads CASSYDRGLNQPQHF. As DNA, the CDR3 is TGTGCCAGCAGCTACGACAGGGGGCTCAATCAGCCCCAGCATTTT.

This clone was seen just once. The chain is built from TRBV6-5 and TRBJ1-5; 11 bases map to TRBD1. V shed 5 bases, J shed 7 bases, and the junction held 7 bases outside the gene matches. Germline lookup yields CDR1 MNHEY and CDR2 SVGAGI. The CDR3 loop spans 15 amino acids. Here the CDR3 reads CASSRTGGIPQPQHF. The CDR3 DNA is TGTGCCAGCAGTCGGACAGGGGGCATTCCCCAGCCCCAGCATTTT.

This chain uses TRBV2 with TRBJ1-2, with a weak D call TRBD1 (6 bases). Germline CDR1 reads SNHLY; CDR2 reads FYNNEI. The CDR3 is made up of 13 amino acids. Trimming left V 8 bases short and J 0 bases short, with 10 bases between. This CDR3 is CASADSSNYGYTF. The CDR3 DNA reads TGTGCCAGCGCGGACAGCTCTAACTATGGCTACACCTTC.

This clone has more than one count but fewer than ten. The V gene is TRBV5-1, the J gene TRBJ2-5; TRBD1 matches at 11 bases. V trimming: 4 bases; J trimming: 5 bases; junction bases outside the gene matches: 7. CDR1 is SGHRS, CDR2 YFSETQ, per germline. The CDR3 loop spans 15 amino acids. CDR3 DNA sequence: TGCGCCAGCAGCCTCCGGGACAGGGGGAGGGAGACCCAGTACTTC. Amino acids: CASSLRDRGRETQYF.